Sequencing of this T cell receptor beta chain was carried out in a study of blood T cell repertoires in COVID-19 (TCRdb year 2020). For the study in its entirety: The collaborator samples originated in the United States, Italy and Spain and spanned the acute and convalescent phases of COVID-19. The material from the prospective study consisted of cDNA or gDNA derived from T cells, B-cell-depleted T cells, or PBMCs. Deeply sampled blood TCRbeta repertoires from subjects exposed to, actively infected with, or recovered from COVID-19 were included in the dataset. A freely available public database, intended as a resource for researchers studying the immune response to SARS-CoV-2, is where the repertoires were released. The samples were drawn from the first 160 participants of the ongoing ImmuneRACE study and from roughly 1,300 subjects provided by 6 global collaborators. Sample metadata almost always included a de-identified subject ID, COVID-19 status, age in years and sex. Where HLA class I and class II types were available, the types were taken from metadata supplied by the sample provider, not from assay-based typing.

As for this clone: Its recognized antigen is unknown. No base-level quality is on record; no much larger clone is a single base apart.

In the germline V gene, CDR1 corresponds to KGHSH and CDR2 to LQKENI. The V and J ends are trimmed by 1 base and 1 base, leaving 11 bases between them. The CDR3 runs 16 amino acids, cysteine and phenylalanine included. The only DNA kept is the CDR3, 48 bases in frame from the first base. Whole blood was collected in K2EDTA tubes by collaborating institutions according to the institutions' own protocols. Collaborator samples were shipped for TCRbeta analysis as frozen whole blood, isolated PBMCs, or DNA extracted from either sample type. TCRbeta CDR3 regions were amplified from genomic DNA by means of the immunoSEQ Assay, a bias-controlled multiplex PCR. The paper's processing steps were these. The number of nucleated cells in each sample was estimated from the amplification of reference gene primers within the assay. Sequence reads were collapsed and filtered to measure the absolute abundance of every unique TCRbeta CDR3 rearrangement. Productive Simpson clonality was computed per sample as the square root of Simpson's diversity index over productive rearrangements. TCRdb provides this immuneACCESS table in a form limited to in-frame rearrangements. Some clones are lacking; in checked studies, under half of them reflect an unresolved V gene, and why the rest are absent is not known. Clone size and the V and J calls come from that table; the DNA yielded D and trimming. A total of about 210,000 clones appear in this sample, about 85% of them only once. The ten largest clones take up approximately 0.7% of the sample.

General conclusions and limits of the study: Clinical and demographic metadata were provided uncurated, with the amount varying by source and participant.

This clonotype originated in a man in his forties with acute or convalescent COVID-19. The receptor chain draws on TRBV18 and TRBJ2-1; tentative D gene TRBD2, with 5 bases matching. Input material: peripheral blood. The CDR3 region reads CASSPLPTGSYNEQFF. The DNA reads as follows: TGTGCCAGCTCACCACTTCCAACGGGATCCTACAATGAGCAGTTCTTC.